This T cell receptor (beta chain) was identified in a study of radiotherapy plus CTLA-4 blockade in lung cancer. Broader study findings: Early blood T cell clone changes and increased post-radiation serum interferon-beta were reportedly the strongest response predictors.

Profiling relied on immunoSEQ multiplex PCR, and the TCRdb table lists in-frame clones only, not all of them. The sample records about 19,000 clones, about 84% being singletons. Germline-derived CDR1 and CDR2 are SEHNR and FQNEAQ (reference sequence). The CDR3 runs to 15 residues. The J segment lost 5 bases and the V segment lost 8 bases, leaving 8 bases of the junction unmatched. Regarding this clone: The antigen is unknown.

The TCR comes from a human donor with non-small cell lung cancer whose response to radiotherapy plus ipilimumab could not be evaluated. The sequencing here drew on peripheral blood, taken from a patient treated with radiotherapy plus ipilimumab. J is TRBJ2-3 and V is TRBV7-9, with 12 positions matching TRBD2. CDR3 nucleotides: TGTGCCAGCTGCCAGGCGGGACTAGCGGGAGATACGCAGTATTTT. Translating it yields CASCQAGLAGDTQYF.